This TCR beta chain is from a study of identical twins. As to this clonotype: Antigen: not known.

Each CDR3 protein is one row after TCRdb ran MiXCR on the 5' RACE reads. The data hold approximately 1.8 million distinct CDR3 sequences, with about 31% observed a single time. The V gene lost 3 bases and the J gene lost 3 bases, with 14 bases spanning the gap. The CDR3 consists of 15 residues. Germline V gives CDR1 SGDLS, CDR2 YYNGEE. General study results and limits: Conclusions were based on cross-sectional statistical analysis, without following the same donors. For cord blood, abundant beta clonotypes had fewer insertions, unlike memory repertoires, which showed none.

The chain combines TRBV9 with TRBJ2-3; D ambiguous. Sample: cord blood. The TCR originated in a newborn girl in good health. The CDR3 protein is CASSGAPLITDTQYF. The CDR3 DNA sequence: TGTGCCAGCAGCGGAGCCCCACTCATTACAGATACGCAGTATTTT.